What follows describes a single T cell receptor (beta chain). The antigen is not known. At one end, the junction sequence differs from germline, possibly due to a read error. The CDR3 sequence is 16 residues long. Germline CDR1 reads MDHEN; CDR2 reads SYDVKM. The entry originates in a study of metastatic and nonmetastatic thyroid tumors. Across the whole study: A comparison of repertoires was made across blood and tumor or nodule tissue from malignant and benign thyroid patients. Whole-study findings and limits: Across blood and tumor, TCR beta diversity in malignant thyroid tumors was reportedly significantly higher than in benign nodules.

Thyroid surgery was performed in patients who had received no treatment beforehand. Per the original methods: Clinicopathological groups of papillary thyroid cancer showed CDR3 differences that were used to build a distant-metastasis classifier. TCRdb called clones again from the PCR reads with MiXCR. TCRdb's processing, not the study's, gives the V and J calls here. The table records 35,000 to 40,000 clones, 20% to 25% of them present only once. The TCR was taken from a female donor with papillary thyroid cancer or a benign thyroid nodule (not recorded which). Some clones in this sample may be carry-over from other donors' samples. This chain joins TRBV28 and TRBJ2-2; TRBD2 is a possible D gene (6 bases). Sequenced input: blood. The CDR3 sequence: CASRPVEGANTWELFF. The CDR3 DNA reads as TGTGCCAGCAGACCTGTGGAGGGTGCGAACACCTGGGAGCTGTTTTTT.